This T cell receptor beta chain was observed in a study of blood T cell repertoires in COVID-19. About the study: Donors of Cohort 3 who recovered were those that had two negative PCRs, clearance, or symptom resolution. T cells, B-cell-depleted T cells, or PBMCs supplied cDNA or gDNA. Specimens from acute and convalescent COVID-19 originated in the United States, Italy and Spain.

Residents of 24 US areas, aged about 18 to 89 years, made up the participants. Assay: immunoSEQ multiplex PCR; the TCRdb copy retains only in-frame clones and omits some. The profile shows about 280,000 clones, more than 75% of them singletons. This clone was observed a few times. The sequenced sample consisted of PBMCs or T cells enriched from blood (not recorded which). This clonotype was sampled from a woman aged 55-70 years in a cohort exposed to, infected with or recovered from COVID-19 (not recorded which).

This CDR3 is CASGLQGTAGQHF. The CDR3 coding sequence is TGTGCCAGTGGCTTACAAGGGACAGCGGGCCAGCATTTT. The rearrangement links TRBV19 to TRBJ1-5, with 7 bases aligning to TRBD1. Germline trimming cut 8 bases from V and 12 bases from J; bases unmatched to any gene: 13. The CDR3 is made up of 13 amino acids. CDR1 is LNHDA, CDR2 SQIVND, per germline (reference sequence).